What follows are 13 T cell receptor beta chains derived from one specimen sequenced in a study of cytomegalovirus exposure and HLA in healthy donors. Both 60 Vbeta primers and 13 Jbeta primers went into the PCR. The data were produced by immunoSEQ multiplex PCR, yet TCRdb's version contains in-frame clones alone and is incomplete. The sample holds around 80,000 clones; 60% to 80% are singletons and the top ten take roughly 6%. Sequencing was carried out using PBMCs. These receptors were taken from a female donor in good health and CMV-seronegative.

This sequence joins TRBV4-3 and TRBJ2-4, with 11 bases that match TRBD2. V trimming: 1 base; J trimming: 6 bases; junction bases outside the gene matches: 8. The CDR3 spans 17 residues. The germline CDR1 and CDR2 sequences are LGHNA and YSLEER. The DNA for the CDR3 is TGCGCCAGCAGCCAAGCCGGGACTAGCGGCCCCTTAAACATTCAGTACTTC. It specifies CASSQAGTSGPLNIQYF.

The V and J genes are TRBV10-1 and TRBJ2-5; possible D gene TRBD1, 5 bases. There are 13 residues in the CDR3. V was pared by 6 bases and J by 5 bases, with 13 bases between. Germline CDR1 is WNHNN and CDR2 is SYGVQD (reference sequence). This CDR3 reads CASSQGEGETQYF. CDR3 bases: TGCGCCAGCAGCCAAGGGGAAGGGGAGACCCAGTACTTC.

Here the CDR3 reads CASSPNPQGHNEQFF. The DNA for the CDR3 is TGTGCCAGCAGCCCCAACCCACAGGGTCACAATGAGCAGTTCTTC. This rearrangement joins TRBV11-2 to TRBJ2-1, with TRBD1 as a possible D gene (6 bases). V lost 5 bases to trimming and J lost 5 bases, with 16 bases between them. The CDR3 is 15 amino acids. CDR1 is SGHAT and CDR2 is FQNNGV in the germline V gene.

This chain connects TRBV7-2 to TRBJ2-5; 13 bases match TRBD2. CDR1 and CDR2 from the germline V gene are SGHTA and FQGNSA. CDR3 length equals 17 residues. V was clipped by 0 bases and J by 2 bases; unmatched bases: 3. The CDR3 here is CASSLAGTSGVQETQYF. The CDR3 DNA follows: TGTGCCAGCAGCTTAGCCGGGACTAGCGGGGTTCAAGAGACCCAGTACTTC.

The rearrangement links TRBV28 to TRBJ1-5; no clear D gene. Germline V lookup: CDR1 MDHEN, CDR2 SYDVKM. The CDR3 is made up of 15 amino acids. V lost 5 bases to trimming and J lost 4 bases, with 15 bases between them. The CDR3 is CASSTLRVLNQPQHF. DNA of the CDR3: TGTGCCAGCAGTACTTTGAGGGTTTTAAATCAGCCCCAGCATTTT. The full variable domain, in which reference TRBV28 and TRBJ1-5 provide the parts outside the CDR3, is DVKVTQSSRYLVKRTGEKVFLECVQDMDHENMFWYRQDPGLGLRLIYFSYDVKMKEKGDIPEGYSVSREKKERFSLILESASTNQTSMYLCASSTLRVLNQPQHFGDGTRLSIL.

In its sample, this clone was seen a few times. The chain couples TRBV6-6 to TRBJ1-1; D remains ambiguous. CDR3 length equals 13 residues. Germline values: CDR1 MNHNY, CDR2 SVGAGI (reference sequence). The V end was cut by 8 bases, the J end by 1 base, with 11 bases between. Here the CDR3 DNA reads TGTGCCAGCGGCCTCGTGCCGAACACTGAAGCTTTCTTT. Protein sequence: CASGLVPNTEAFF.

This chain connects TRBV28 to TRBJ2-1, with TRBD2 matching 9 bases. Trimming took 4 bases from V and 4 from J; bases not matched to a gene: 11. From germline, CDR1 is MDHEN and CDR2 SYDVKM. The CDR3 has 17 residues. CDR3 sequence (DNA): TGTGCCAGCAGTTGGTTCTACGCGGGAGGGGGATACAATGAGCAGTTCTTC. Amino acids: CASSWFYAGGGYNEQFF.

This clone was observed a few times. CDR3 in amino acids: CASSERVNTEAFF. CDR3 nucleotides: TGTGCCAGCAGTGAGAGAGTGAACACTGAAGCTTTCTTT. The rearrangement uses TRBV2 and TRBJ1-1; D uncertain. The CDR3 runs 13 residues. The germline V gene encodes CDR1 SNHLY and CDR2 FYNNEI. Trimming left V 3 bases short and J 0 bases short, with 5 bases between. Using reference TRBV2 and TRBJ1-1 for the parts outside the CDR3, the full variable domain is EPEVTQTPSHQVTQMGQEVILRCVPISNHLYFYWYRQILGQKVEFLVSFYNNEISEKSEIFDDQFSVERPDGSNFTLKIRSTKLEDSAMYFCASSERVNTEAFFGQGTRLTVV.

V is TRBV28 and J is TRBJ1-2; D is possibly TRBD1 (5 bases). The CDR3 has 12 amino acids. V was cut by 5 bases and J by 4 bases, with 8 bases left in between. Germline assignment: CDR1 MDHEN and CDR2 SYDVKM. As DNA, the CDR3 is TGTGCCAGCAGTACCCAGGGCTATGGCTACACCTTC. Residues: CASSTQGYGYTF.

The chain links TRBV7-2 to TRBJ1-4, with a weak D call TRBD1 (5 bases). Germline lookup yields CDR1 SGHTA and CDR2 FQGNSA. V lost 2 bases to trimming and J lost 8 bases, with 9 bases between them. There are 13 residues in the CDR3. This CDR3 reads CASSLRGGEKLFF. DNA for the CDR3: TGTGCCAGCAGCTTAAGGGGTGGAGAAAAACTGTTTTTT.

The CDR3 protein is CASSLRTGTQNEQYF. The CDR3 coding sequence is TGCGCCAGCAGCTTGAGGACAGGGACTCAGAACGAGCAGTACTTC. This chain connects TRBV5-1 to TRBJ2-7; 8 nucleotides agree with TRBD1. The CDR3 totals 15 residues. CDR1 is SGHRS and CDR2 is YFSETQ in the germline V gene. With 1 base clipped from V and 5 bases from J, the junction kept 8 bases outside the gene matches.

V is TRBV2 and J is TRBJ2-3; D possibly corresponds to TRBD1 (5 bases). Trimming left V 7 bases short and J 1 base short, with 12 bases between. This CDR3 region has 14 residues. In germline, CDR1 is SNHLY, CDR2 FYNNEI. CDR3 nucleotide sequence: TGTGCCAGCATGGGCGGCAGGGGCACAGATACGCAGTATTTT. Encoded protein: CASMGGRGTDTQYF.

The chain couples TRBV5-1 to TRBJ2-1; possibly TRBD2 for D (6 bases). Germline loops: CDR1 SGHRS, CDR2 YFSETQ. The V and J ends lost 4 bases and 4 bases respectively, with 12 bases between them. CDR3 length equals 14 residues. The CDR3 reads CASSPGLSYNEQFF. In DNA, the CDR3 is TGCGCCAGCAGCCCGGGACTCTCTTACAATGAGCAGTTCTTC. Using reference TRBV5-1 and TRBJ2-1 for the parts outside the CDR3, the full variable domain is KAGVTQTPRYLIKTRGQQVTLSCSPISGHRSVSWYQQTPGQGLQFLFEYFSETQRNKGNFPGRFSGRQFSNSRSEMNVSTLELGDSALYLCASSPGLSYNEQFFGPGTRLTVL.